Below, one TCR beta chain is given with its context. Treatment: randomized to nivolumab then ipilimumab (arm A) or the reverse (arm B). Measured with immunoSEQ multiplex PCR; TCRdb has only the in-frame clones, and not every one. The data hold just over 9,000 clones, with around 50% observed a single time. This record belongs to a study of sequential checkpoint blockade in melanoma. In the study overall: Maintenance nivolumab came after either treatment sequence.

This CDR3 has 13 residues. CDR1 and CDR2 from the germline V gene are SQVTM and ANQGSEA. V shed 6 bases, J shed 4 bases, and the junction held 8 bases outside the gene matches. This specimen was CD8+ T cells sorted from blood (inferred from file names), taken from a patient given nivolumab and ipilimumab in sequence. The V and J genes are TRBV29-1 and TRBJ1-2; TRBD1 aligns across 7 bases. The source is a human donor with melanoma. The CDR3, as DNA: TGCAGCGTCGCGGACAGGACTGTCTATGGCTACACCTTC. Translating it yields CSVADRTVYGYTF.